The sequence of this T cell receptor beta chain was determined in a study of blood T cell repertoires in COVID-19. Looking at the study overall: Samples came from the United States, Italy and Spain, spanning acute and convalescent COVID-19.

This clone occurred once. TCRdb's table, derived via immunoSEQ multiplex PCR, lists solely in-frame clones and lacks some. Seen here are fewer than 250,000 clones, 83% observed once, and the top ten hold more than 5.5%. This CDR3 comprises 15 residues. Germline values: CDR1 MDHEN, CDR2 SYDVKM. After removal of 5 bases from V and 7 bases from J, the junction contained 10 bases not matched to a gene. The receptor was isolated from a human donor in a cohort sampled during active COVID-19. This rearrangement joins TRBV28 to TRBJ2-1, with TRBD2 identical over 8 bases. Sequencing was performed on peripheral blood. Here the CDR3 reads CASSILAGLGNEQFF. The CDR3 bases are TGTGCCAGCAGTATCCTAGCGGGTTTGGGGAATGAGCAGTTCTTC. Looking up the rest from reference TRBV28 and TRBJ2-1 gives the full variable domain: DVKVTQSSRYLVKRTGEKVFLECVQDMDHENMFWYRQDPGLGLRLIYFSYDVKMKEKGDIPEGYSVSREKKERFSLILESASTNQTSMYLCASSILAGLGNEQFFGPGTRLTVL.